This T cell receptor beta chain stems from a study of T cells in Graves' hyperthyroidism and ophthalmopathy. General study findings and limits: In blood, most of the thyroid clonotypes expanded above 0.001 were also present.

Among ophthalmopathy patients, the Clinical Activity Score reached at least 3, the NOSPECS grade reached at least 4, and duration remained under 3 months. Diagnoses were made from clinical symptoms, serum measures (thyroxine and TRAb), thyroid ultrasound and orbital computed tomography. Notes on this clonotype: Antigen specificity is unknown.

Germline V CDR1 and CDR2: SGHTA, FQGNSA. V lost 5 bases, J lost 6 bases, and 11 bases lay in between. The CDR3 extends over 14 amino acids. Authors of the study amplified TCR beta CDR3 regions from RNA transcripts. When the TCR CDR3 underwent first-round RT-PCR, the HTBI primer set was used. TCRdb fed the multiplex PCR reads into MiXCR, producing one record per CDR3 protein. The sample shows roughly 550,000 distinct CDR3 sequences, about 16% of them seen only once. This TCR was sampled from a woman younger than 45 with Graves' ophthalmopathy. The sample was blood. This chain joins TRBV7-2 and TRBJ1-6; no reliable D call. For the CDR3, the DNA is TGTGCCAGCAGCGCAGCCCTTGGTAATTCACCCCTCCACTTT. It codes for CASSAALGNSPLHF.